One and the same sample provided the 15 T cell receptor beta chains below, sequenced in a study of neurological immune-mediated disorders. TCRdb recomputed calls from the 5' RACE reads with MiXCR, one row per CDR3 protein. The sample includes 66,000 or so distinct CDR3 sequences, 4.5% of them seen just once. Sequencing was carried out using PBMCs. These receptors originate from a man aged 25-40 years with multiple sclerosis.

The chain recombines TRBV5-5 with TRBJ2-3; TRBD2 matches 7 bases. Per the germline V gene, CDR1 is SGHKS and CDR2 is YYEKEE (reference sequence). V dropped 4 bases and J dropped 2; count of bases not matched to a gene: 10. The CDR3 has 16 residues. In DNA form, the CDR3 reads TGTGCCAGCAGCCCCCTAAGGGAGGGTAACACAGATACGCAGTATTTT. It encodes CASSPLREGNTDTQYF. Combining the CDR3 with reference TRBV5-5 and TRBJ2-3 gives the whole variable domain DAGVTQSPTHLIKTRGQQVTLRCSPISGHKSVSWYQQVLGQGPQFIFQYYEKEERGRGNFPDRFSARQFPNYSSELNVNALLLGDSALYLCASSPLREGNTDTQYFGPGTRLTVL.

This clonotype came up many times. CDR3 nucleotides: TGCAGTGCTGACGGGGGGGCCTCCTACGAGCAGTACTTC. Residues: CSADGGASYEQYF. J is TRBJ2-7 and V is TRBV20-1; 8 bases line up with TRBD2. V lost 5 bases and J lost 0; bases outside the gene matches: 3. The germline V gene has CDR1 DFQATT and CDR2 SNEGSKA (reference sequence). This CDR3 spans 13 amino acids.

This clonotype was recorded many times. V and J are TRBV5-1 and TRBJ2-2, with D unclear. Germline assignment: CDR1 SGHRS and CDR2 YFSETQ. Trimming took off 0 bases at V and 6 bases at J, with 9 bases between the two ends. The CDR3 runs 14 residues. CDR3 amino acids: CASSLDGWAGELFF. The CDR3 bases are TGCGCCAGCAGCTTGGACGGGTGGGCCGGGGAGCTGTTTTTT.

In this sample, this clonotype turned up many times. V and J are TRBV29-1 and TRBJ1-4; D uncertain. The germline V gene encodes CDR1 SQVTM and CDR2 ANQGSEA. CDR3 length: 13 residues. Trimming removed 4 bases from V and 7 bases from J, with 13 bases in between. This CDR3 is CSVGPRPGEKLFF. In nucleotides, the CDR3 is TGCAGCGTTGGCCCCAGGCCCGGTGAAAAACTGTTTTTT.

This clonotype has at least ten counts. This chain links TRBV5-6 with TRBJ1-1; D unresolved. The CDR3 totals 14 residues. The ends were cut back, 4 bases at V and 0 bases at J, with 10 bases in the middle. CDR1 SGHDT and CDR2 YYEEEE come from the germline V gene. Written as DNA, the CDR3 is TGTGCCAGCAGCCCGAAGAGAGTGAACACTGAAGCTTTCTTT. It specifies CASSPKRVNTEAFF. Full variable domain (rest looked up from reference TRBV5-6 and TRBJ1-1): DAGVTQSPTHLIKTRGQQVTLRCSPKSGHDTVSWYQQALGQGPQFIFQYYEEEERQRGNFPDRFSGHQFPNYSSELNVNALLLGDSALYLCASSPKRVNTEAFFGQGTRLTVV.

The V call is TRBV7-9, the J call TRBJ1-1, with a weak D call TRBD1 (5 bases). The CDR3 has 16 residues. CDR1 is SEHNR, CDR2 FQNEAQ, per germline (reference sequence). Trimming took off 6 bases at V and 4 bases at J, with 21 bases between the two ends. CDR3 in amino acids: CASSSHAGALGTEAFF. For the CDR3, the DNA is TGTGCCAGCAGTTCTCACGCCGGGGCTCTCGGCACTGAAGCTTTCTTT.

The chain carries TRBV9 and TRBJ2-6; D gene ambiguous. Germline V gene sequence: CDR1 SGDLS, CDR2 YYNGEE. The V end lost 3 bases, the J end lost 5 bases, and 15 bases lay between the germline ends. This CDR3 has 16 amino acids. The CDR3 DNA sequence: TGTGCCAGCAGCGATGGACGCTACCTCAGGGCCAACGTCCTGACTTTC. This gives the protein CASSDGRYLRANVLTF.

This clonotype has only a few counts. The CDR3 protein is CSVEVGGGETQYF. CDR3 coding DNA: TGCAGCGTTGAGGTAGGGGGTGGAGAGACCCAGTACTTC. The V and J genes are TRBV29-1 and TRBJ2-5; perhaps TRBD1 as D (6 bases). CDR1 is SQVTM, CDR2 ANQGSEA, per germline. The CDR3 is 13 residues long. Trimming pared 3 bases from V and 4 bases from J, leaving 12 bases between.

This clonotype showed up many times. The chain combines TRBV12-3 or TRBV12-4 with TRBJ1-1; D is uncertain. V gave up 1 base and J gave up 5 bases, with 11 bases separating them. The CDR3 has 14 residues. The CDR3 coding sequence is TGTGCCAGCAGTTTAGTCGGGGTGAGGACTGAAGCTTTCTTT. This gives the protein CASSLVGVRTEAFF.

This clonotype was seen ten or more times. This chain links TRBV5-1 with TRBJ2-3, with 7 bases that match TRBD1. Germline values: CDR1 SGHRS, CDR2 YFSETQ. V shed 0 bases and J 8 bases; nucleotides not matched to a gene: 6. This CDR3 is built from 14 residues. The CDR3 spells CASSLARTGSTQYF. CDR3 nucleotides: TGCGCCAGCAGCTTGGCCAGGACAGGATCTACGCAGTATTTT.

The table lists this clonotype with many counts. This chain connects TRBV5-6 to TRBJ2-5; D not certain. From germline, CDR1 is SGHDT and CDR2 YYEEEE. Trimming stripped 0 bases from V and 1 base from J, with 4 bases between. The CDR3 consists of 13 residues. CDR3 sequence reads: CASSLAAQETQYF. CDR3 in DNA: TGTGCCAGCAGCTTGGCAGCCCAAGAGACCCAGTACTTC.

This clonotype has ten or more counts. The rearrangement joins TRBV3-1 to TRBJ1-2; TRBD1 matches 10 bases. V lost 1 base to trimming and J lost 6 bases; unmatched junction nucleotides: 11. The CDR3 covers 17 residues. The germline V gene encodes CDR1 LGHDT and CDR2 YNNKEL (reference sequence). CDR3 sequence (DNA): TGTGCCAGCAGCCAAGGACAGGGGGCGAAACTGCTCGATGGCTACACCTTC. It yields the protein CASSQGQGAKLLDGYTF.

This clonotype occurred many times. The chain carries TRBV5-1 and TRBJ2-1, with 7 nucleotides matching TRBD2. There are 15 residues in the CDR3. The V segment lost 3 bases and the J segment 9 bases; nucleotides outside the gene matches: 12. Germline loops: CDR1 SGHRS, CDR2 YFSETQ. The CDR3 loop reads CASSSGRGGGTEQFF. As DNA, the CDR3 is TGCGCCAGCAGCTCCGGTAGAGGCGGGGGAACTGAGCAGTTCTTC. Using reference TRBV5-1 and TRBJ2-1 for the parts outside the CDR3, the full variable domain is KAGVTQTPRYLIKTRGQQVTLSCSPISGHRSVSWYQQTPGQGLQFLFEYFSETQRNKGNFPGRFSGRQFSNSRSEMNVSTLELGDSALYLCASSSGRGGGTEQFFGPGTRLTVL.

This clonotype appeared many times. The V call is TRBV10-2, the J call TRBJ1-2; D is unclear. V dropped 6 bases and J dropped 4 bases, with 9 bases sitting between them. This CDR3 spans 12 amino acids. Germline V lookup: CDR1 WSHSY, CDR2 SAAADI. In DNA, the CDR3 is TGCGCCAGCAGAACTGACTCCTATGGCTACACCTTC. This translates into CASRTDSYGYTF.

A note on this clonotype: One junction end does not reproduce the germline sequence, and a read error may be involved. CDR3 nucleotides: TGTGCCAGCAGTTACTCAGGGAACGGTTCACCCCTCAACTTT. Amino acid sequence: CASSYSGNGSPLNF. The gene calls are TRBV6-5 and TRBJ1-6; D gene ambiguous. Germline CDR1 MNHEY, CDR2 SVGAGI. The CDR3 is made up of 14 amino acids.